What follows describes a single TCR beta chain. Seattle patients were enrolled while actively infected and followed longitudinally. The source of the sample is a study of blood T cell repertoires in COVID-19. The overall study: There were acute and convalescent COVID-19 samples, and they came from the United States, Italy and Spain. Nucleic acid was either cDNA or gDNA, and it came from T cells, B-cell-depleted T cells, or PBMCs.

Under the authors' procedure: Reference gene primers were amplified, and this amplification served to estimate nucleated cell counts. Only in-frame clones appear in the TCRdb table, and some are missing; sequencing was by immunoSEQ multiplex PCR. That table is the source of V, J and clone size, and D and trimming were worked out from the DNA. The table lists some 170,000 clones, more than 85% of them singletons. Germline-derived CDR1 and CDR2 are SGHTA and FQGNSA. V dropped 2 bases and J dropped 8 bases, with 12 bases sitting between them. CDR3 length: 13 residues. This sequence joins TRBV7-2 and TRBJ1-2; D is unresolved. Sequenced material: peripheral blood. This TCR was recovered from a woman aged 55-69 years with COVID-19, enrolled during active disease. The CDR3 DNA sequence: TGTGCCAGCAGCTTATCCTGGGGAGAAGGCTACACCTTC. This sequence encodes CASSLSWGEGYTF.